This T cell receptor (beta chain) was obtained from a study of CD8 T cells in ankylosing spondylitis. General study results and limits: Disease-linked clones had a CD8+ phenotype and relatively low frequency in peripheral blood.

With respect to this clonotype: The antigen remains undetermined.

TCRdb passed the 5' RACE reads through MiXCR, listing each CDR3 protein once. The sample has about 200,000 distinct CDR3 sequences, 9.5% to 15% seen once; the top ten hold approximately 15%. This CDR3 is built from 11 residues. Germline V CDR1 and CDR2: MGHRA, YSYEKL. Trimming cost V 2 bases and J 5 bases, with 4 bases left between them. The sequence was collected from a male donor with ankylosing spondylitis or in good health (not recorded which). The sequenced material came from blood, either unsorted or a sorted T cell fraction (not recorded which). The chain has TRBV4-1 and TRBJ2-7; no reliable D call. CDR3 sequence: CASSQSNEQYF. The CDR3 coding sequence is TGCGCCAGCAGCCAATCCAACGAGCAGTACTTC.